This T cell receptor beta chain is drawn from a study of tumor-infiltrating lymphocytes in glioblastoma multiforme. Germline CDR1 reads MNHEY; CDR2 reads SVGEGT. The CDR3 contains 14 residues when both ends are counted. Multiple V-beta primers and a C-beta primer amplified TCRB from RNA. A single record per CDR3 protein comes from TCRdb applying MiXCR to the multiplex PCR reads. This table holds 9,500 to 12,000 distinct CDR3 sequences, roughly two thirds found once. A word on this clonotype: Lacking the conserved final phenylalanine or tryptophan, this CDR3 likely reflects a read error. No DNA is shown, since the ends of the CDR3 on it are uncertain; the CDR3 is the one TCRdb lists.

Sequencing was carried out using brain tumor tissue. The TCR comes from a male donor with glioblastoma. This sequence joins TRBV6-2 or TRBV6-3 and TRBJ2-7; the listed D gene, TRBD1, was not tested against the DNA. This CDR3 is CASRGSTGPYERYL.